Presented here are 18 T cell receptor beta chains from one specimen sequenced in a study of CD8+ T cells in alopecia areata. Extraction of RNA preceded its reverse transcription into cDNA, which served as the sequencing template. The protocol was immunoSEQ multiplex PCR, while the TCRdb copy is restricted to in-frame clones and leaves out a portion. Of 270,000 or so clones listed, 58% are singletons. The treatment denotes: oral pan-JAK inhibitor, 5-10 mg twice daily. This material consisted of CD4+ T cells sorted from blood, taken at week 24, from a patient treated with tofacitinib. Receptors were obtained from a human donor with alopecia areata.

The chain employs TRBV27 and TRBJ2-7; 7 nucleotides line up with TRBD1. The CDR3 is 14 residues long. Germline V gene lookup returns CDR1 MNHEY and CDR2 SMNVEV (reference sequence). Trimming cost V 2 bases and J 4 bases; bases outside gene matches: 5. CDR3 nucleotide sequence: TGTGCCAGCAGTTTAGATTACAGGGGATACGAGCAGTACTTC. Encoded protein: CASSLDYRGYEQYF.

The CDR3 bases are TGTGCCAGCTGCTGCAACCTTCAAGTTCGAGATACGCAGTATTTT. This translates into CASCCNLQVRDTQYF. The chain links TRBV25-1 to TRBJ2-3; no clear D gene. V dropped 8 bases and J dropped 5 bases, with 20 bases sitting between them. Per germline, CDR1 MGHDK and CDR2 SYGVNS. CDR3 size: 15 residues.

This chain joins TRBV29-1 and TRBJ2-3; D might be TRBD2 (7 bases). This CDR3 is built from 17 residues. Germline V gene lookup returns CDR1 SQVTM and CDR2 ANQGSEA. The ends were cut back, 5 bases at V and 0 bases at J, with 21 bases in the middle. Here the CDR3 reads CSVLGGELTSSTDTQYF. The CDR3 region has the DNA TGCAGCGTTTTAGGGGGGGAGCTGACCTCTAGCACAGATACGCAGTATTTT.

About this clone itself: Other DNA sequences in this sample translate to the same CDR3. The chain couples TRBV19 to TRBJ2-5, with 8 nucleotides matching TRBD1. There are 13 residues in the CDR3. The J segment lost 4 bases and the V segment lost 7 bases, leaving 5 bases of the junction unmatched. Germline V lookup: CDR1 LNHDA, CDR2 SQIVND (reference sequence). As DNA, the CDR3 is TGTGCCAGTACCACCGACAGGGGAGAGACCCAGTACTTC. Protein sequence: CASTTDRGETQYF.

The V gene is TRBV5-1, the J gene TRBJ2-3, with D tentatively TRBD1 or TRBD2 (5 bases each). The CDR3 sequence is 14 residues long. Per germline, CDR1 SGHRS and CDR2 YFSETQ. Trimming removed 0 bases at V and 6 bases at J, with 11 bases between. The CDR3 sequence: CASSLEGERDTQYF. For the CDR3, the DNA is TGCGCCAGCAGCTTGGAAGGGGAGCGGGATACGCAGTATTTT.

The chain is built from TRBV2 and TRBJ1-5; no clear D. Looked up from germline, CDR1 is SNHLY and CDR2 is FYNNEI. The CDR3 extends over 12 amino acids. V lost 2 bases and J 8 bases, leaving 7 bases between the germline ends. DNA of the CDR3: TGTGCCAGCAGTGAAACGGGAAAGCCCCAGCATTTT. This gives the protein CASSETGKPQHF.

V usage is TRBV5-6 and J usage is TRBJ1-1; the match to TRBD1 covers 8 bases. The germline V gene has CDR1 SGHDT and CDR2 YYEEEE. Trimming took 4 bases from V and 0 from J; bases not matched to a gene: 2. The CDR3 spans 14 residues. CDR3 residues: CASSRQGLNTEAFF. The DNA of the CDR3 is TGTGCCAGCAGCCGACAGGGGCTGAACACTGAAGCTTTCTTT.

The table lists this clone with a few counts. The chain has TRBV7-2 and TRBJ2-3; D call uncertain. Trimming left V 0 bases short and J 6 bases short, with 4 bases between. CDR3 length: 12 residues. In germline, CDR1 is SGHTA, CDR2 FQGNSA. The CDR3 loop reads CASSLATDTQYF. The CDR3 nucleotides read TGTGCCAGCAGCTTAGCCACGGATACGCAGTATTTT.

The chain joins TRBV6-6 to TRBJ2-5, with D perhaps matching TRBD2 (6 bases). Germline CDR1 reads MNHNY; CDR2 reads SVGAGI (reference sequence). The length of the CDR3 is 14 residues. V was trimmed by 4 bases and J by 3 bases, leaving 12 bases between them. CDR3 sequence: CASSFPGRKETQYF. In nucleotides, the CDR3 is TGTGCCAGCAGTTTCCCGGGGAGGAAAGAGACCCAGTACTTC.

This rearrangement joins TRBV7-9 to TRBJ2-5, with 7 bases identical to TRBD1. Trimming cost V 5 bases and J 5 bases; bases outside gene matches: 14. This CDR3 has 16 amino acids. Germline-derived CDR1 and CDR2 are SEHNR and FQNEAQ (reference sequence). CDR3 DNA: TGTGCCAGCAGCCAATACCCGAAATTGACAGGGGAGACCCAGTACTTC. Its protein product is CASSQYPKLTGETQYF. The whole variable domain, remainder taken from reference TRBV7-9 and TRBJ2-5, is DTGVSQNPRHKITKRGQNVTFRCDPISEHNRLYWYRQTLGQGPEFLTYFQNEAQLEKSRLLSDRFSAERPKGSFSTLEIQRTEQGDSAMYLCASSQYPKLTGETQYFGPGTRLLVL.

The V gene is TRBV30, the J gene TRBJ1-1; D remains unclear. The germline V and J ends were trimmed by 5 bases and 5 bases, with 9 bases remaining between them. This CDR3 is built from 11 residues. CDR1 and CDR2 (germline): GTSNPN, SVGIG (reference sequence). Here the CDR3 DNA reads TGTGCCTGGGCTGGCAGAACTGAAGCTTTCTTT. This sequence encodes CAWAGRTEAFF.

The chain has TRBV7-2 and TRBJ2-7, with 9 bases lining up with TRBD1. The CDR3 totals 15 residues. Looked up from germline, CDR1 is SGHTA and CDR2 is FQGNSA. With V trimmed by 4 bases and J by 0 bases, 4 bases remained unmatched. CDR3 protein: CASSSRTGDSYEQYF. CDR3 nucleotide sequence: TGTGCCAGCAGCTCCAGGACAGGGGACTCCTACGAGCAGTACTTC.

This rearrangement joins TRBV13 to TRBJ2-2; D may be TRBD2 (7 bases). CDR1 and CDR2 (germline): PRHDT, FYEKMQ (reference sequence). V was clipped by 1 base and J by 4 bases, with 13 bases between them. The CDR3 has 16 amino acids. CDR3 loop: CASSLVAGARTGELFF. The CDR3 DNA reads TGTGCCAGCAGCTTAGTGGCGGGGGCCCGCACCGGGGAGCTGTTTTTT.

The chain carries TRBV5-1 and TRBJ1-2; D unclear. Germline V gene data show CDR1 as SGHRS and CDR2 as YFSETQ. The CDR3 consists of 12 residues. V dropped 5 bases and J dropped 3 bases, with 8 bases sitting between them. In nucleotides, the CDR3 is TGCGCCAGCAGGGACGGCGACTATGGCTACACCTTC. This codes for CASRDGDYGYTF.

This chain links TRBV5-1 with TRBJ2-1; D is uncertain. V shed 1 base and J shed 14 bases, with 10 bases lying between them. CDR3 length: 11 amino acids. Germline-derived CDR1 and CDR2 are SGHRS and YFSETQ. Written as DNA, the CDR3 is TGCGCCAGCAGCTTGCAGCAGGTAAAGTTCTTC. This translates into CASSLQQVKFF. The full variable domain, rest sourced from reference TRBV5-1 and TRBJ2-1, is KAGVTQTPRYLIKTRGQQVTLSCSPISGHRSVSWYQQTPGQGLQFLFEYFSETQRNKGNFPGRFSGRQFSNSRSEMNVSTLELGDSALYLCASSLQQVKFFGPGTRLTVL.

This chain uses TRBV6-5 with TRBJ1-6; D possibly corresponds to TRBD1 (6 bases). Germline-derived CDR1 and CDR2 are MNHEY and SVGAGI. V was cut by 0 bases and J by 7 bases, with 10 bases left in between. This CDR3 region has 15 residues. CDR3 in amino acids: CASSYSITGNSPLHF. DNA of the CDR3: TGTGCCAGCAGTTACTCGATTACAGGGAATTCACCCCTCCACTTT.

On this clone: Without the conserved terminal phenylalanine or tryptophan, this CDR3 likely stems from a read error. It is unclear where the CDR3 begins or ends on the DNA, so no DNA is shown, and the CDR3 is as TCRdb lists it. V usage is TRBV15 and J usage is TRBJ1-2; TRBD1, the table's D call, lacks a check against the DNA. The CDR3 numbers 12 amino acids, ends counted. Germline lookup yields CDR1 LNHNV and CDR2 YYDKDF (reference sequence). The CDR3 protein is CATSRDQGHVLI.

This clone was detected ten times or more. The V call is TRBV30, the J call TRBJ2-1; the match to TRBD2 covers 8 bases. With V trimmed by 4 bases and J by 5 bases, 7 bases remained unmatched. The CDR3 consists of 14 residues. Germline values: CDR1 GTSNPN, CDR2 SVGIG (reference sequence). CDR3 in amino acids: CAWNGGGTHNEQFF. DNA for the CDR3: TGTGCCTGGAACGGCGGGGGGACCCACAATGAGCAGTTCTTC.